This T cell receptor beta chain comes out of a study of graft-versus-host responses after intestinal transplantation. Study-wide context: Anti-thymocyte globulin was used for induction in all recipients, who then took tacrolimus and steroids for approximately three years. Findings and caveats of the study: High graft-versus-host to host-versus-graft T cell clonal ratios marked allografts of patients with graft-donor macrochimerism.

About this clone: Antigen specificity is unknown.

Germline V gene lookup returns CDR1 PRHDT and CDR2 FYEKMQ (reference sequence). The CDR3 consists of 14 residues. With V trimmed by 5 bases and J by 2 bases, 6 bases remained unmatched. This table comes from immunoSEQ multiplex PCR, and its TCRdb copy is limited to in-frame clones, with some not included. The table lists 50,000 to 80,000 clones, approximately 90% of them singletons, with 1.7% in the top ten. This TCR was recovered from a human donor who was the organ donor for an intestinal transplant. The chain carries TRBV13 and TRBJ2-7; 7 positions match TRBD1. The sample here was unstimulated CD8+ T cells sorted from spleen or lymph node cells, taken before transplant. CDR3 residues: CASSAQQGTYEQYF. The CDR3 region has the DNA TGTGCCAGCAGCGCACAACAGGGGACCTACGAGCAGTACTTC.